This TCR beta chain was identified in a study of blood T cell repertoires in COVID-19. The data were produced by immunoSEQ multiplex PCR, yet TCRdb's version contains in-frame clones alone and is incomplete. The data contain some 98,000 clones, less than 85% of them singletons. The trim removed 1 base at V and 4 bases at J, leaving 6 bases unmatched. The CDR3 is made up of 16 amino acids. Germline CDR1 MNHNS, CDR2 SASEGT. Sequenced material: peripheral blood. The TCR comes from a man in his 70s with active or convalescent COVID-19. The V and J genes are TRBV6-1 and TRBJ2-1; 8 bases are shared with TRBD2. The chain's CDR3 is CASSEETGGRYNEQFF. The CDR3 DNA follows: TGTGCCAGCAGTGAAGAGACGGGGGGGCGGTACAATGAGCAGTTCTTC.